Below, 9 T cell receptor beta chains from the same sample are listed, as sequenced in a study of cytomegalovirus exposure and HLA in healthy donors. PCR primers comprised 60 Vbeta and 13 Jbeta primers. Produced via immunoSEQ multiplex PCR; TCRdb's table is partial and in-frame only. Of 120,000 or so clones in the sample, over 70% were seen once. The specimen sequenced was PBMCs. The receptors originated from a man between 35 and 55 years old in good health and CMV-seropositive.

This chain links TRBV29-1 with TRBJ2-7; a possible D gene is TRBD2 (6 bases). Trimming cost V 3 bases and J 2 bases, with 14 bases left between them. CDR1 and CDR2 from the germline V gene are SQVTM and ANQGSEA. The CDR3 is made up of 14 amino acids. The CDR3 is CSVDDGGRTYEQYF. CDR3 nucleotides: TGCAGCGTTGATGACGGAGGGAGAACCTACGAGCAGTACTTC.

The J gene is TRBJ1-1, the V gene TRBV4-3; 8 nucleotides align to TRBD1. The J segment lost 4 bases and the V segment lost 1 base, leaving 5 bases of the junction unmatched. The germline V gene has CDR1 LGHNA and CDR2 YSLEER. This CDR3 has 15 residues. The CDR3 region is CASSQANRGTTEAFF. In DNA form, the CDR3 reads TGCGCCAGCAGCCAAGCCAACAGGGGGACCACTGAAGCTTTCTTT.

The chain carries TRBV11-2 and TRBJ2-3; D is possibly TRBD2 (7 bases). V was shortened by 2 bases and J by 5 bases, with 11 bases between the two germline ends. Germline CDR1 reads SGHAT; CDR2 reads FQNNGV. The CDR3 has 14 amino acids. CDR3 nucleotides: TGTGCCAGCAGCTTAATAGGGGGGGTAGATACGCAGTATTTT. As protein: CASSLIGGVDTQYF.

This chain joins TRBV4-1 and TRBJ1-1, with a possible D match to TRBD1 (6 bases). Between the trimmed V and J ends, which lost 4 bases and 5 bases, there was a span of 20 bases. The CDR3 totals 16 residues. Germline V gene sequence: CDR1 MGHRA, CDR2 YSYEKL. DNA of the CDR3: TGCGCCAGCAGCCGTCCCGGGACATTGAGTAAAACTGAAGCTTTCTTT. Protein sequence: CASSRPGTLSKTEAFF.

V and J are TRBV6-5 and TRBJ1-2; 8 bases fit TRBD1. Germline V gene sequence: CDR1 MNHEY, CDR2 SVGAGI. The V and J ends lost 6 bases and 7 bases, in that order; junction bases with no gene match: 7. The CDR3 covers 13 residues. CDR3 in amino acids: CASRRGQGFGYTF. The CDR3, as DNA: TGTGCCAGCAGACGTGGACAGGGATTTGGCTACACCTTC.

The rearrangement joins TRBV19 to TRBJ1-3; 7 bases are shared with TRBD1. There are 17 residues in the CDR3. The V gene end was trimmed by 9 bases and the J gene end by 2 bases; junction bases not matched to a gene: 16. Germline CDR1 and CDR2: LNHDA and SQIVND (reference sequence). CDR3 bases: TGTGCCAGCCTTCCCCCTACAGGGGTCGGACCTGGAAACACCATATATTTT. This encodes CASLPPTGVGPGNTIYF.

The chain joins TRBV6-5 to TRBJ1-1; D is unresolved. In germline, CDR1 is MNHEY, CDR2 SVGAGI. CDR3 length equals 15 residues. V was pared by 0 bases and J by 3 bases, with 11 bases between. This chain's CDR3 is CASSYSAGMDTEAFF. The CDR3 bases are TGTGCCAGCAGTTACTCGGCAGGTATGGACACTGAAGCTTTCTTT.

Of note for this clone: This CDR3 is also generated by other DNA sequences in the sample. The genes are TRBV5-4 and TRBJ2-1; 8 nucleotides match TRBD1. The CDR3 spans 15 residues. The V gene end was trimmed by 2 bases and the J gene end by 1 base; junction bases not matched to a gene: 2. Germline V gene sequence: CDR1 SGHNT, CDR2 YYREEE (reference sequence). CDR3 protein: CASSLRQGSYNEQFF. The CDR3 DNA is TGTGCCAGCAGCTTACGACAGGGGTCCTACAATGAGCAGTTCTTC.

This clone has a handful of counts. This chain links TRBV30 with TRBJ1-1; D may be TRBD1 (5 bases). V lost 2 bases to trimming and J lost 5 bases, with 12 bases between them. The CDR3 totals 13 residues. Per the germline V gene, CDR1 is GTSNPN and CDR2 is SVGIG (reference sequence). CDR3: CAWSPGGETEAFF. The CDR3 DNA sequence: TGTGCCTGGAGTCCCGGGGGGGAAACTGAAGCTTTCTTT.